One and the same sample provided the 10 T cell receptor beta chains below, sequenced in a study of OX40 agonist ivuxolimab in advanced cancers. The method behind the library was the immunoSEQ multiplex PCR assay. TCRdb obtained this table from immuneACCESS and retained in-frame rearrangements with V and J assigned. These tables miss some clones; where compared with another copy, unresolved V genes account for less than half of the shortfall, and the remainder is unexplained. Present in this sample are some 19,000 clones, around 83% of which were seen just once. 13% of the sample goes to the ten largest clones. The starting material was CD4+ or CD8+ T cells sorted from blood, obtained in a trial of the OX40 agonist ivuxolimab. These receptors all come from an adult with an advanced solid tumor such as melanoma, head and neck, liver or kidney cancer.

V gene TRBV30 combines with J gene TRBJ1-6; TRBD1 might be the D (6 bases). The CDR3 consists of 14 residues. V shed 3 bases and J shed 7 bases, with 13 bases lying between them. Germline V CDR1 and CDR2: GTSNPN, SVGIG (reference sequence). In DNA, the CDR3 is TGTGCCTGGAGAGGAGGAGGGGGGAATTCACCCCTCCACTTT. Translation gives CAWRGGGGNSPLHF.

This rearrangement joins TRBV6-5 to TRBJ1-5; perhaps TRBD1 as D (6 bases). V was pared by 2 bases and J by 2 bases, with 10 bases between. The CDR3 totals 15 residues. The germline V gene has CDR1 MNHEY and CDR2 SVGAGI. CDR3 sequence reads: CASSYRRGGNQPQHF. DNA for the CDR3: TGTGCCAGCAGTTACCGTAGGGGGGGCAATCAGCCCCAGCATTTT.

This clone has just one count. This chain connects TRBV5-1 to TRBJ1-3; maybe TRBD1 (5 bases). Germline CDR1 is SGHRS and CDR2 is YFSETQ. Trimming stripped 3 bases from V and 3 bases from J, with 16 bases between. The CDR3 covers 16 residues. Here the CDR3 reads CASSYSGRDLGNTIYF. The CDR3 region has the DNA TGCGCCAGCAGCTATAGTGGACGGGACCTTGGAAACACCATATATTTT.

This clone appeared a single time. This chain links TRBV18 with TRBJ1-6; 9 nucleotides match TRBD1. This CDR3 spans 14 amino acids. J gave up 6 bases and V 3 bases, and 0 bases lay outside the gene matches. Germline-derived CDR1 and CDR2 are KGHSH and LQKENI. In DNA form, the CDR3 reads TGTGCCAGCTCACCGGACAGGGGTAATTCACCCCTCCACTTT. Amino acids: CASSPDRGNSPLHF.

V is TRBV5-6 and J is TRBJ2-3, with TRBD2 matching 14 bases. The CDR3 consists of 16 residues. V lost 4 bases and J lost 3; bases outside the gene matches: 4. Germline CDR1 and CDR2: SGHDT and YYEEEE. CDR3 in amino acids: CASSPGLAGATDTQYF. The DNA for the CDR3 is TGTGCCAGCAGCCCGGGACTAGCGGGAGCAACAGATACGCAGTATTTT.

The genes are TRBV30 and TRBJ2-5, with 8 nucleotides matching TRBD1. This CDR3 has 15 residues. Germline CDR1 is GTSNPN and CDR2 is SVGIG (reference sequence). V lost 0 bases, J lost 7 bases, and 10 bases stayed unmatched. The CDR3 region has the DNA TGTGCCTGGAGTGTACTTCCAGGGGGCGCGGGGACCCAGTACTTC. Its protein product is CAWSVLPGGAGTQYF.

The rearrangement joins TRBV6-6 to TRBJ2-1; TRBD2 matches at 7 bases. The CDR3 is made up of 13 amino acids. Germline CDR1 and CDR2: MNHNY and SVGAGI (reference sequence). Trimming at V came to 2 bases and at J to 12 bases, leaving 7 bases not matched to a gene. The CDR3 here is CASSYGSGLGQFF. Here the CDR3 DNA reads TGTGCCAGCAGTTACGGTAGCGGGTTGGGGCAGTTCTTC.

A word on this clone: This sample also contains other DNA sequences that code for the same CDR3. The chain couples TRBV30 to TRBJ1-4; D call uncertain. The CDR3 contains 13 residues. Germline assignment: CDR1 GTSNPN and CDR2 SVGIG (reference sequence). V was shortened by 0 bases and J by 4 bases, with 6 bases between the two germline ends. CDR3 protein: CAWSVTLNEKLFF. CDR3 sequence (DNA): TGTGCCTGGAGTGTAACCCTTAATGAAAAACTGTTTTTT.

In its sample, this clone was seen a few times. This chain joins TRBV6-5 and TRBJ2-1, with D tentatively TRBD2 (6 bases). The CDR3 has 15 amino acids. Germline V gives CDR1 MNHEY, CDR2 SVGAGI. V was cut by 0 bases and J by 2 bases, with 8 bases left in between. The CDR3: CASSYSGLAYNEQFF. CDR3 in DNA: TGTGCCAGCAGTTACTCGGGACTGGCCTACAATGAGCAGTTCTTC.

The chain carries TRBV7-9 and TRBJ2-3; 9 bases align to TRBD2. The CDR3 loop spans 16 amino acids. Trimming cost V 1 base and J 4 bases; bases outside gene matches: 6. Germline lookup yields CDR1 SEHNR and CDR2 FQNEAQ (reference sequence). The CDR3 protein is CASSLEGSGGADTQYF. The CDR3 DNA follows: TGTGCCAGCAGCTTAGAAGGTAGCGGGGGTGCAGATACGCAGTATTTT.